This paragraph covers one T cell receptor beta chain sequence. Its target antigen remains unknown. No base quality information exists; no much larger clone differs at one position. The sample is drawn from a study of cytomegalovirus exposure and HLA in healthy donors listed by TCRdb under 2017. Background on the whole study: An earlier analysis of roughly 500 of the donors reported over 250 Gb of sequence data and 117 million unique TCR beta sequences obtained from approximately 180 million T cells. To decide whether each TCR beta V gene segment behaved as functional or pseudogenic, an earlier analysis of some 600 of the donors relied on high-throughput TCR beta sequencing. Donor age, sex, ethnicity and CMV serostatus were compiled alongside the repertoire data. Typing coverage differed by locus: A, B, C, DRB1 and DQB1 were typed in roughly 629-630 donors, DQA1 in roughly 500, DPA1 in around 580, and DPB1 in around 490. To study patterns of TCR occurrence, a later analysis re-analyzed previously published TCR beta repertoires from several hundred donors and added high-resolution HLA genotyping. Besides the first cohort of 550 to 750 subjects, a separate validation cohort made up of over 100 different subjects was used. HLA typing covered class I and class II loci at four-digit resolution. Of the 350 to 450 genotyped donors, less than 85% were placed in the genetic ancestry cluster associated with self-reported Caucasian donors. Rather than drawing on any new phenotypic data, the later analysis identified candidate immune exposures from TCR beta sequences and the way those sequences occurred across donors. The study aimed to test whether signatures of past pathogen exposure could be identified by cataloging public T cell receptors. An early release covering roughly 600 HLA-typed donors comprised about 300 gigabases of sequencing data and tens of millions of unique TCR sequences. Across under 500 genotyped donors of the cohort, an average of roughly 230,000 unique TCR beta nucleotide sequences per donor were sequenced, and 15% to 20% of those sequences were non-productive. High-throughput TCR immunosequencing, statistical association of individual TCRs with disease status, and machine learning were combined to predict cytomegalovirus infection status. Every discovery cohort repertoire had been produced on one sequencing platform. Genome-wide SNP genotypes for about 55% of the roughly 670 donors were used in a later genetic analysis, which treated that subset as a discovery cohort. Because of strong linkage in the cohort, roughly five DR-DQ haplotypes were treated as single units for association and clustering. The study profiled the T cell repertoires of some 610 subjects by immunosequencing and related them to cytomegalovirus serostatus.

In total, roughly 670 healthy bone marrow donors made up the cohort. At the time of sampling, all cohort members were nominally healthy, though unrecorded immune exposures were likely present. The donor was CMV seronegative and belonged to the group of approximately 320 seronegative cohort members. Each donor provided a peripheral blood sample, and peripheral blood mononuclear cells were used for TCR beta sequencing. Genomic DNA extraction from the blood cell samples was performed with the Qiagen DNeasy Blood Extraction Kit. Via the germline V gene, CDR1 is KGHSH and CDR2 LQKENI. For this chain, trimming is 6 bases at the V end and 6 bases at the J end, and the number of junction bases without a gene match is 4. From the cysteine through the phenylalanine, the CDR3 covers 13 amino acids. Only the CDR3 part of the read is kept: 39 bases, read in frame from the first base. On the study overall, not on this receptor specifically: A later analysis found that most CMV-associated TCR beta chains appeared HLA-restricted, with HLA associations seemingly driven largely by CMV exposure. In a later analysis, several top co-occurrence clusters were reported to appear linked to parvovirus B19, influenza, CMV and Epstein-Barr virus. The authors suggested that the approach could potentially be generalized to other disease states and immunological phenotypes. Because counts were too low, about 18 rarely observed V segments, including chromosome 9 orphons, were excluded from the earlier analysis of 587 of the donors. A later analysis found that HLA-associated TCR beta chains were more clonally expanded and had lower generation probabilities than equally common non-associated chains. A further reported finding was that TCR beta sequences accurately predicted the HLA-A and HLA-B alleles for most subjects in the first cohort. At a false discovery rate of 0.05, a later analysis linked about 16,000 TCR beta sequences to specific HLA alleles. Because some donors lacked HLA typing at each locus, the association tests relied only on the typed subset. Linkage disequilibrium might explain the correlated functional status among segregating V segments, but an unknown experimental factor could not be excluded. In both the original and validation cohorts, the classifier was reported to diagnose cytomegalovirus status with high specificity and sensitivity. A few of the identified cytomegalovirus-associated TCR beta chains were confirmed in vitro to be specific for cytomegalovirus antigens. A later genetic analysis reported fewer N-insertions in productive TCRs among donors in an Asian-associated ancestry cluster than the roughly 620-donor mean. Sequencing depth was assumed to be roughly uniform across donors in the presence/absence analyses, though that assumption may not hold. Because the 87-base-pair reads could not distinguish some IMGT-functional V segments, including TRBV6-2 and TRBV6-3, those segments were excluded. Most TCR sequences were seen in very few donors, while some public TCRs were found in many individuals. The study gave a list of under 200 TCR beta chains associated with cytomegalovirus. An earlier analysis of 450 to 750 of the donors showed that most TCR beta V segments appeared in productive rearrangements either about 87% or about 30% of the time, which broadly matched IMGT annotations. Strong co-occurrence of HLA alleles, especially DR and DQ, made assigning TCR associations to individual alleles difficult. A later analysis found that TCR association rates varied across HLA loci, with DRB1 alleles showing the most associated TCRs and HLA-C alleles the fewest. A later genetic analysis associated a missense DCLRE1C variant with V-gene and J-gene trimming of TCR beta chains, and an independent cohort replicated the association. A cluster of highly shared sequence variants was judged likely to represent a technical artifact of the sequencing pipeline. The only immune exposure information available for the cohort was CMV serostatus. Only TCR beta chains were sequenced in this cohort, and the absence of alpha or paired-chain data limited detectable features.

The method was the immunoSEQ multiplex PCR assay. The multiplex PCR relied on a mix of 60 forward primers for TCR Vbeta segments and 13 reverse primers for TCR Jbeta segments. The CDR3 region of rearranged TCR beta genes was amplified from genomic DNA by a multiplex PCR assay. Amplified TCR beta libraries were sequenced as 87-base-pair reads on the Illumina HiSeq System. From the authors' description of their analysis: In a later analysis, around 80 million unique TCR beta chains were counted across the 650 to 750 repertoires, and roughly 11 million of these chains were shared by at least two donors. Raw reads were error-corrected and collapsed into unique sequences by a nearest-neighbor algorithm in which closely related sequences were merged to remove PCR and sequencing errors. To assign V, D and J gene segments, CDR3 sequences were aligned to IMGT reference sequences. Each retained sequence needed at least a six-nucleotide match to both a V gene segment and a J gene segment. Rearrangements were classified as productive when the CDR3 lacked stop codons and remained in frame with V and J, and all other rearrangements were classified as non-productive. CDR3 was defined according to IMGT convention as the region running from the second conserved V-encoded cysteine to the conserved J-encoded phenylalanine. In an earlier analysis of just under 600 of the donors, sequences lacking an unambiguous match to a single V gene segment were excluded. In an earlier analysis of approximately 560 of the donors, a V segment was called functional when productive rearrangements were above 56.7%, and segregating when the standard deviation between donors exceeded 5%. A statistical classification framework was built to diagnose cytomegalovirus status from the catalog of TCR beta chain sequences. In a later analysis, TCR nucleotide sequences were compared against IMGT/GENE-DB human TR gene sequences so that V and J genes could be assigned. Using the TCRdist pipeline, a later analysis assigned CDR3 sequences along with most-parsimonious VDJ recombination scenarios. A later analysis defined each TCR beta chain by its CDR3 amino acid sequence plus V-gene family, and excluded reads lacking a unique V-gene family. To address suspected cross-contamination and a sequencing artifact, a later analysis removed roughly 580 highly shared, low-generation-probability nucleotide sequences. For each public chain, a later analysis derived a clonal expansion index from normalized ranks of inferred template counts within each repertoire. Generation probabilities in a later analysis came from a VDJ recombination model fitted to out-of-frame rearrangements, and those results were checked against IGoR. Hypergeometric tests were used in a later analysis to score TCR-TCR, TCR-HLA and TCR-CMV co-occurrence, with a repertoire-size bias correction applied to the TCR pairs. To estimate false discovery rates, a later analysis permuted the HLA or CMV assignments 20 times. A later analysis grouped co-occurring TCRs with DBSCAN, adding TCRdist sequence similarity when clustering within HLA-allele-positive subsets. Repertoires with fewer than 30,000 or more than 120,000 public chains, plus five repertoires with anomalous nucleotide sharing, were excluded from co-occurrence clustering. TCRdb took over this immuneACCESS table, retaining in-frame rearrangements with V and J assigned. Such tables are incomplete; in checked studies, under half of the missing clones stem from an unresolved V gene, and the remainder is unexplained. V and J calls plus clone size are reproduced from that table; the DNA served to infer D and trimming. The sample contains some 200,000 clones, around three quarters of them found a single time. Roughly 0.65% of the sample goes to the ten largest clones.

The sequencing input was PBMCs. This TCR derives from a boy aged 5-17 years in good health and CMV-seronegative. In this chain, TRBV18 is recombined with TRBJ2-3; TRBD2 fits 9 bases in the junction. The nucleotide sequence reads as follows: TGTGCCAGCTCTAGCGGGAGAGGTGATACGCAGTATTTT. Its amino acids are CASSSGRGDTQYF.